The 29 T cell receptor beta chains given below trace back to one sample, sequenced in a study of blood T cells in healthy people across ages. A second PCR of 7 to 11 cycles used a sample-barcoded 5' primer and a J-beta primer mix. TCRdb fed the 5' RACE reads into MiXCR, producing one record per CDR3 protein. The table lists 1.5 million to 2 million distinct CDR3 sequences, roughly 27% of them singletons. What was sequenced was blood. Receptor source: a woman aged 25 to 45 in good health.

This clonotype appeared a single time. Relative to the germline gene, one junction end is altered; a read error may explain this. V usage is TRBV6-5 and J usage is TRBJ2-1; D perhaps matches TRBD2 (6 bases). The germline CDR1 and CDR2 sequences are MNHEY and SVGAGI. This CDR3 is built from 16 residues. In DNA, the CDR3 is TGTGCCTGCAGCCAAGTGAGCGGGTTGGCCAACAATGAGCAGTTCTTC. This encodes CACSQVSGLANNEQFF.

The chain couples TRBV20-1 to TRBJ2-3; 11 bases agree with TRBD2. CDR3 length equals 15 residues. CDR1 and CDR2 from the germline V gene are DFQATT and SNEGSKA (reference sequence). The ends lost 7 bases at V and 6 bases at J; junction bases unmatched: 12. CDR3 sequence reads: CSGTTRLAGSDTQYF. As DNA, the CDR3 is TGCAGTGGGACGACCAGACTAGCGGGGTCGGATACGCAGTATTTT.

This clonotype was counted between two and nine times. The chain carries TRBV5-1 and TRBJ2-5; D is unclear. The CDR3 totals 13 residues. V gave up 6 bases and J gave up 3 bases, with 12 bases separating them. Germline values: CDR1 SGHRS, CDR2 YFSETQ. In DNA form, the CDR3 reads TGCGCCAGCACCTTAGGATCCGAAGAGACCCAGTACTTC. Residues: CASTLGSEETQYF.

There are a few counts of this clonotype. The V and J genes are TRBV7-9 and TRBJ1-5, with D possibly TRBD1 on 5 matching bases. From germline, CDR1 is SEHNR and CDR2 FQNEAQ (reference sequence). The CDR3 is 16 residues long. The V end lost 4 bases, the J end lost 2 bases, and 15 bases lay between the germline ends. Here the CDR3 reads CASSSLRQGGNQPQHF. CDR3 sequence (DNA): TGTGCCAGCAGCTCCCTCCGGCAGGGTGGCAATCAGCCCCAGCATTTT. The full variable domain, rest sourced from reference TRBV7-9 and TRBJ1-5, is DTGVSQNPRHKITKRGQNVTFRCDPISEHNRLYWYRQTLGQGPEFLTYFQNEAQLEKSRLLSDRFSAERPKGSFSTLEIQRTEQGDSAMYLCASSSLRQGGNQPQHFGDGTRLSIL.

This clonotype was counted at least ten times. The rearrangement links TRBV12-3 or TRBV12-4 to TRBJ1-2; D ambiguous. The CDR3 is 14 amino acids. V was clipped by 3 bases and J by 2 bases, with 10 bases between them. In DNA, the CDR3 is TGTGCCAGCAGTTTTTCGGGAGAAAACTATGGCTACACCTTC. Residues: CASSFSGENYGYTF.

The chain has TRBV25-1 and TRBJ2-6; either TRBD1 or TRBD2 may supply D (6 bases each). CDR3 length: 17 amino acids. Trimming left V 4 bases short and J 1 base short, with 14 bases between. Per the germline V gene, CDR1 is MGHDK and CDR2 is SYGVNS. The CDR3 reads CASSANTGTSGANVLTF. CDR3 bases: TGTGCCAGCAGTGCCAACACAGGGACTTCTGGGGCCAACGTCCTGACTTTC.

This clonotype was seen a few times. The chain links TRBV7-9 to TRBJ1-1; D remains unclear. V was pared by 5 bases and J by 6 bases, with 19 bases between. CDR1 is SEHNR, CDR2 FQNEAQ, per germline (reference sequence). The CDR3 contains 15 residues. The CDR3 bases are TGTGCCAGCAGCCCACCCGGGTGGGTATCCGCTGAAGCTTTCTTT. It specifies CASSPPGWVSAEAFF.

This chain uses TRBV2 with TRBJ1-4, with 7 nucleotides matching TRBD1. The CDR3 runs to 14 residues. The germline V gene encodes CDR1 SNHLY and CDR2 FYNNEI. The trim removed 4 bases at V and 7 bases at J, leaving 6 bases unmatched. The CDR3 sequence is CASSVRDRTEKLFF. DNA of the CDR3: TGTGCCAGCAGTGTCAGGGACAGAACTGAAAAACTGTTTTTT.

V usage is TRBV12-3 or TRBV12-4 and J usage is TRBJ2-2; TRBD2 matches 11 bases. The CDR3 is 14 amino acids. V lost 5 bases to trimming and J lost 8 bases; unmatched junction nucleotides: 4. The CDR3 loop reads CASSPSGGKGELFF. CDR3 nucleotides: TGTGCCAGCAGTCCTAGCGGGGGGAAAGGGGAGCTGTTTTTT.

The gene calls are TRBV3-1 and TRBJ2-7; the match to TRBD1 covers 7 bases. Germline values: CDR1 LGHDT, CDR2 YNNKEL (reference sequence). V lost 8 bases to trimming and J lost 4 bases; unmatched junction nucleotides: 11. This CDR3 region has 14 residues. The CDR3 here is CASSPDRYKYEQYF. The CDR3 bases are TGTGCCAGCTCCCCGGACAGGTACAAATACGAGCAGTACTTC.

This clonotype turned up a few times. This chain uses TRBV7-2 with TRBJ2-3; possible D gene TRBD1, 6 bases. The germline V gene has CDR1 SGHTA and CDR2 FQGNSA. V lost 3 bases and J lost 1, with 17 bases in between. The CDR3 length is 17 residues. For the CDR3, the DNA is TGTGCCAGCAGCTTCTCTACGACAGGCCCTCGCACAGATACGCAGTATTTT. Its protein product is CASSFSTTGPRTDTQYF.

This clonotype appeared a single time. The conserved phenylalanine or tryptophan is not found at the CDR3 terminus, so this likely reflects a read error. The V call is TRBV15, the J call TRBJ1-5; perhaps TRBD1 as D (5 bases). This CDR3 has 17 amino acids. V was clipped by 0 bases and J by 2 bases, with 14 bases between them. Germline V gives CDR1 LNHNV, CDR2 YYDKDF (reference sequence). This chain's CDR3 is CATSRDRFVGGNQPQHV. CDR3 nucleotide sequence: TGTGCCACCAGCAGAGATCGTTTTGTGGGGGGCAATCAGCCCCAGCATGTT.

This clonotype was counted at least ten times. The J gene is TRBJ2-5, the V gene TRBV7-7; TRBD2 matches 11 bases. Germline V CDR1 and CDR2: SSHAT, FNYEAQ (reference sequence). The J segment lost 5 bases and the V segment lost 4 bases, leaving 12 bases of the junction unmatched. This CDR3 has 17 amino acids. CDR3 in DNA: TGTGCCAGCAGCTCAGGGACTAGCGGAACGAAGAGGGAGACCCAGTACTTC. It encodes CASSSGTSGTKRETQYF.

There are many counts of this clonotype. The chain recombines TRBV7-8 with TRBJ2-3; D is perhaps TRBD1 (5 bases). Trimming took 3 bases from V and 6 from J, leaving 25 bases between them. The CDR3 is 18 amino acids. The germline gives CDR1 SGHVS, CDR2 FQNEAQ. The CDR3 sequence: CASSFGWNAEGARDTQYF. CDR3 bases: TGTGCCAGCAGCTTTGGGTGGAACGCTGAAGGGGCTCGGGATACGCAGTATTTT.

V usage is TRBV10-3 and J usage is TRBJ1-2, with unresolved D. Trimming cost V 2 bases and J 6 bases, with 13 bases left between them. The germline V gene has CDR1 ENHRY and CDR2 SYGVKD. The CDR3 has 14 amino acids. CDR3 residues: CAISEPGIRDGYTF. The CDR3 DNA sequence: TGTGCCATCAGTGAGCCCGGGATTCGGGATGGCTACACCTTC.

On this clonotype: This may be a read error, as it is one base from a much larger clone. The chain has TRBV28 and TRBJ2-5, with 10 bases lining up with TRBD1. The CDR3 runs 15 residues. Germline loops: CDR1 MDHEN, CDR2 SYDVKM. In nucleotides, the CDR3 is TGTGCCGGCAGTCGGGGACAGGGGAGATCAGAGACCCAGTACTTC. It translates to CAGSRGQGRSETQYF.

This clonotype appeared many times. The genes are TRBV4-1 and TRBJ2-7; no reliable D call. V lost 4 bases, J lost 2 bases, and 9 bases lay in between. Per the germline V gene, CDR1 is MGHRA and CDR2 is YSYEKL. The CDR3 totals 13 residues. The CDR3 sequence is CASSRGETYEQYF. The CDR3 DNA is TGCGCCAGCAGCCGTGGGGAAACCTACGAGCAGTACTTC.

V gene TRBV12-3 or TRBV12-4 combines with J gene TRBJ1-1, with D possibly being TRBD1 (6 bases). This CDR3 comprises 16 residues. V shed 3 bases and J shed 0 bases, with 14 bases lying between them. The CDR3 sequence is CASSFSSGQMNTEAFF. In DNA, the CDR3 is TGTGCCAGCAGTTTTTCTTCTGGACAGATGAACACTGAAGCTTTCTTT.

This clonotype came up a few times. The chain links TRBV15 to TRBJ2-4, with D unresolved. With 0 bases removed from V and 1 base from J, the gap between germline ends came to 10 bases. Germline V lookup: CDR1 LNHNV, CDR2 YYDKDF (reference sequence). The CDR3 contains 16 residues. The DNA for the CDR3 is TGTGCCACCAGCAGAGATCGGGTATTGGCCAAAAACATTCAGTACTTC. Its protein is CATSRDRVLAKNIQYF.

The V gene is TRBV7-9, the J gene TRBJ2-7; a weak D match, TRBD2 (6 bases). The CDR3 length is 17 residues. Germline assignment: CDR1 SEHNR and CDR2 FQNEAQ (reference sequence). Trimming shortened V by 4 bases and J by 6 bases, and 25 bases separated the two germline ends. CDR3 sequence: CASSSESRLGLVGEQYF. Here the CDR3 DNA reads TGTGCCAGCAGCTCCGAAAGCCGGCTGGGACTGGTAGGCGAGCAGTACTTC.

This clonotype has just a few counts. It may be a read error: a sequence one base away is much more abundant. The chain couples TRBV4-3 to TRBJ2-1; tentatively, D is TRBD1 or TRBD2 (6 bases each). The V gene's germline CDR1 is LGHNA and CDR2 YSLEER. The CDR3 is 13 amino acids. The CDR3 sequence is CASNQGGNGEQFF. CDR3 nucleotide sequence: TGCGCCAGCAACCAAGGGGGGAACGGTGAGCAGTTCTTC.

This clonotype was detected ten times or more. The chain employs TRBV30 and TRBJ2-7; D possibly corresponds to TRBD2 (5 bases). The CDR3 loop spans 12 amino acids. Germline loops: CDR1 GTSNPN, CDR2 SVGIG (reference sequence). The V end was cut by 0 bases, the J end by 4 bases, with 7 bases between. CDR3 in DNA: TGTGCCTGGAGTGTACGGGGTTACGAGCAGTACTTC. It is translated as CAWSVRGYEQYF. The full variable domain, rest sourced from reference TRBV30 and TRBJ2-7, is SQTIHQWPATLVQPVGSPLSLECTVEGTSNPNLYWYRQAAGRGLQLLFYSVGIGQISSEVPQNLSASRPQDRQFILSSKKLLLSDSGFYLCAWSVRGYEQYFGPGTRLTVT.

The chain employs TRBV2 and TRBJ2-2; 9 nucleotides line up with TRBD1. The CDR3 sequence is 16 residues long. The ends lost 5 bases at V and 5 bases at J; junction bases unmatched: 9. Germline V gene lookup returns CDR1 SNHLY and CDR2 FYNNEI. CDR3 protein: CASSRTGAKGTGELFF. The CDR3 DNA reads as TGTGCCAGCAGTCGGACAGGGGCAAAAGGGACCGGGGAGCTGTTTTTT.

The V and J genes are TRBV5-1 and TRBJ1-2, with a possible D match to TRBD1 (5 bases). Between the trimmed V and J ends, which lost 0 bases and 7 bases, there was a span of 13 bases. This CDR3 spans 14 amino acids. CDR1 is SGHRS, CDR2 YFSETQ, per germline. The CDR3 loop reads CASSLDNLRGGYTF. The DNA for the CDR3 is TGCGCCAGCAGCTTGGATAATCTAAGGGGTGGCTACACCTTC. Looking up the rest from reference TRBV5-1 and TRBJ1-2 gives the full variable domain: KAGVTQTPRYLIKTRGQQVTLSCSPISGHRSVSWYQQTPGQGLQFLFEYFSETQRNKGNFPGRFSGRQFSNSRSEMNVSTLELGDSALYLCASSLDNLRGGYTFGSGTRLTVV.

This clonotype showed up just once. A clone one base away is much larger, so this may be a read error. The chain combines TRBV5-1 with TRBJ2-4, with D tentatively TRBD2 (6 bases). The V gene's germline CDR1 is SGHRS and CDR2 YFSETQ. The CDR3 length is 16 residues. Trimming took off 4 bases at V and 0 bases at J, with 14 bases between the two ends. As DNA, the CDR3 is TGCGCCAGCAGCCTAGCGCTCACTCTAGCCAAAAACATTCAGTACTTC. Its translation is CASSLALTLAKNIQYF.

V is TRBV20-1 and J is TRBJ2-5, with a possible D match to TRBD1 (6 bases). CDR1 and CDR2 from the germline V gene are DFQATT and SNEGSKA (reference sequence). The ends were cut back, 5 bases at V and 11 bases at J, with 24 bases in the middle. The CDR3 totals 14 residues. The CDR3 region is CSAPQGNTASAQYF. As DNA, the CDR3 is TGCAGTGCTCCCCAGGGGAATACGGCCTCGGCGCAGTACTTC.

Concerning this clonotype itself: The junction differs from germline at one of its ends, possibly a read error. This chain links TRBV2 with TRBJ2-5, with D possibly matching TRBD2 (5 bases). Germline V gene lookup returns CDR1 SNHLY and CDR2 FYNNEI. The CDR3 covers 13 residues. CDR3: CASSAPGPQPGFF. In nucleotides, the CDR3 is TGTGCCAGCAGCGCACCGGGCCCCCAACCGGGGTTCTTC.

The table lists this clonotype with many counts. This chain connects TRBV2 to TRBJ2-5; 7 nucleotides align to TRBD2. V lost 8 bases and J lost 4; bases outside the gene matches: 7. The CDR3 is made up of 13 amino acids. Germline CDR1 and CDR2: SNHLY and FYNNEI. CDR3 region: CASATGGGETQYF. The CDR3 DNA is TGTGCCAGCGCTACGGGAGGTGGAGAGACCCAGTACTTC.

The rearrangement links TRBV28 to TRBJ2-4; TRBD1 agrees at 8 bases. Germline loops: CDR1 MDHEN, CDR2 SYDVKM. Unmatched junction bases numbered 13, after V lost 6 bases and J lost 3 bases. This CDR3 is built from 17 residues. CDR3 bases: TGTGCCAGCAGGCTAGATGGACAGGGCCTGAACAAAAACATTCAGTACTTC. Protein: CASRLDGQGLNKNIQYF.